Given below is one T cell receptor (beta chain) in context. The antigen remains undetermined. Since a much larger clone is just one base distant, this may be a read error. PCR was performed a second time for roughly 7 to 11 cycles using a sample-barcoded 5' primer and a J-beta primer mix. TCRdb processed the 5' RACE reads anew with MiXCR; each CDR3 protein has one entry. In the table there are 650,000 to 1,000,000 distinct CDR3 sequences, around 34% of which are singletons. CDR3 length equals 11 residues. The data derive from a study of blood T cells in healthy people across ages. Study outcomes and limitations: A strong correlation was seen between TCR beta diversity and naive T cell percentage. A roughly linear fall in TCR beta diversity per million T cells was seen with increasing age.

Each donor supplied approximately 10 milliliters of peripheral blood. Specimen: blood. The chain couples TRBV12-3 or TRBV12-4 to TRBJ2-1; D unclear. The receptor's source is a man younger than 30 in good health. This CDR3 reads CARSFTNEQFF. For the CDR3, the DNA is TGTGCCCGCAGTTTTACCAATGAGCAGTTCTTC.